This TCR beta chain is from a study of blood T cell repertoires in COVID-19. Only in-frame clones appear in the TCRdb table, and some are missing; sequencing was by immunoSEQ multiplex PCR. The sample shows 150,000 or so clones, approximately 78% of them seen only once. Trimming cost V 7 bases and J 5 bases; bases outside gene matches: 7. This CDR3 contains 13 residues. CDR1 and CDR2 from the germline V gene are SGHTA and FQGTGA. The chain links TRBV7-3 to TRBJ1-2, with 7 bases identical to TRBD1. Sequenced sample: PBMCs or T cells enriched from blood (not recorded which). This receptor was identified in a woman in her fifties or sixties who had recovered from COVID-19. This chain's CDR3 is CASNEGRGYGYTF. CDR3 sequence (DNA): TGTGCCAGCAACGAGGGCAGGGGGTATGGCTACACCTTC.